The 28 T cell receptor beta chains presented below share a single source sample, sequenced in a study of CD8 T cells in Susac syndrome. RNA in amounts of about 0.5 to 1 ug was reverse transcribed with random hexamers. TCRdb redid the calling of the immunoSEQ multiplex PCR reads with MiXCR, one entry per CDR3 protein. This sample has around 160,000 distinct CDR3 sequences; 90% to 95% occur once, and the top ten carry around 0.14%. Input material: CD4+ T cells from PBMCs. The source of these receptors is a human donor in good health.

The chain couples TRBV3-1 to TRBJ2-5; 8 positions agree with TRBD2. V was clipped by 0 bases and J by 0 bases; unmatched bases: 15. The CDR3 has 20 amino acids. Germline loops: CDR1 LGHDT, CDR2 YNNKEL (reference sequence). CDR3 coding DNA: TGTGCCAGCAGCCAAGAAAAGGAGTGGGGGAGCGGGGGATACCAAGAGACCCAGTACTTC. Translating it yields CASSQEKEWGSGGYQETQYF.

The chain has TRBV24-1 and TRBJ1-4; D is uncertain. Germline V gene data show CDR1 as KGHDR and CDR2 as SFDVKD. V lost 4 bases, J lost 8 bases, and 4 bases lay in between. The CDR3 loop spans 11 amino acids. The CDR3 DNA reads as TGTGCCACCAGTGACGGAGAAAAACTGTTTTTT. It yields the protein CATSDGEKLFF.

The J gene is TRBJ1-6, the V gene TRBV14, with D maybe TRBD1 (5 bases). Trimming cost V 3 bases and J 8 bases, with 11 bases left between them. Germline V gives CDR1 SGHDN, CDR2 FVKESK. CDR3 length: 14 amino acids. CDR3 nucleotide sequence: TGTGCCAGCAGCCAGGGGGGGGTGGATTCACCCCTCCACTTT. Amino acid sequence: CASSQGGVDSPLHF. The full variable domain, its missing parts supplied by reference TRBV14 and TRBJ1-6, is EAGVTQFPSHSVIEKGQTVTLRCDPISGHDNLYWYRRVMGKEIKFLLHFVKESKQDESGMPNNRFLAERTGGTYSTLKVQPAELEDSGVYFCASSQGGVDSPLHFGNGTRLTVT.

V is TRBV4-3 and J is TRBJ2-7; either TRBD1 or TRBD2 may supply D (5 bases each). Germline values: CDR1 LGHNA, CDR2 YSLEER. The V end was cut by 1 base, the J end by 0 bases, with 10 bases between. The CDR3 totals 15 residues. For the CDR3, the DNA is TGCGCCAGCAGCCAAGTCCTGGGGGACTCCTACGAGCAGTACTTC. This encodes CASSQVLGDSYEQYF.

The chain couples TRBV4-1 to TRBJ2-3, with 12 bases aligning to TRBD2. The CDR3 loop spans 17 amino acids. The trim removed 2 bases at V and 4 bases at J, leaving 7 bases unmatched. Germline V gives CDR1 MGHRA, CDR2 YSYEKL. The CDR3 region is CASSQTPSGGASDTQYF. The CDR3 DNA reads TGCGCCAGCAGCCAAACGCCTAGCGGGGGGGCTTCAGATACGCAGTATTTT.

The chain uses TRBV7-9 and TRBJ1-2; TRBD1 might be the D (5 bases). Germline V gene data show CDR1 as SEHNR and CDR2 as FQNEAQ (reference sequence). Trimming took 5 bases from V and 6 from J, leaving 13 bases between them. CDR3 length: 13 amino acids. In nucleotides, the CDR3 is TGTGCCAGCAGCCGCCAGGGCTTCGATGGCTACACCTTC. This sequence encodes CASSRQGFDGYTF.

CDR3 in DNA: TGTGCCAGCAGAGCTCGGACGACTGCGTATGGCTACACCTTC. Protein product: CASRARTTAYGYTF. The gene calls are TRBV2 and TRBJ1-2; unclear D gene. The CDR3 length is 14 residues. Between the trimmed V and J ends, which lost 6 bases and 5 bases, there was a span of 16 bases. Germline assignment: CDR1 SNHLY and CDR2 FYNNEI.

DNA for the CDR3: TGTGCCAGCAGCTTAACCCGGACAAGCACGAACACCGGGGAGCTGTTTTTT. It specifies CASSLTRTSTNTGELFF. This chain uses TRBV7-9 with TRBJ2-2; a possible D gene is TRBD1 (5 bases). The CDR3 extends over 17 amino acids. Germline CDR1 is SEHNR and CDR2 is FQNEAQ (reference sequence). V shed 2 bases and J shed 0 bases, with 13 bases lying between them.

This clonotype has a single count. This sequence joins TRBV20-1 and TRBJ2-7; D may correspond to TRBD1 or TRBD2 (5 bases each). Trimming removed 3 bases from V and 1 base from J, with 13 bases in between. The CDR3 contains 14 residues. The germline gives CDR1 DFQATT, CDR2 SNEGSKA (reference sequence). The CDR3 nucleotides read TGCAGTGCTAGTGGGACCACCCTTTCCTACGAGCAGTACTTC. It is translated as CSASGTTLSYEQYF.

The rearrangement links TRBV20-1 to TRBJ2-5, with 11 bases fitting TRBD1. CDR3 length: 14 residues. Germline CDR1 is DFQATT and CDR2 is SNEGSKA (reference sequence). V shed 6 bases, J shed 5 bases, and the junction held 8 bases outside the gene matches. The CDR3 nucleotides read TGCAGTGCAACCGGGACAGGGGGTAGGGAGACCCAGTACTTC. It translates to CSATGTGGRETQYF.

The chain has TRBV4-3 and TRBJ2-1, with 7 bases identical to TRBD2. There are 18 residues in the CDR3. V gave up 2 bases and J gave up 9 bases; unmatched junction bases: 19. CDR1 LGHNA and CDR2 YSLEER come from the germline V gene. The CDR3 coding sequence is TGCGCCAGCAGCCAAAGGGCGGGAGTAGCGGGCATGGGTAGTGAGCAGTTCTTC. Encoded protein: CASSQRAGVAGMGSEQFF.

This clonotype was detected only once. The chain has TRBV3-1 and TRBJ1-6; D remains ambiguous. The CDR3 extends over 15 amino acids. Germline V gene sequence: CDR1 LGHDT, CDR2 YNNKEL (reference sequence). V shed 4 bases and J shed 7 bases, with 14 bases lying between them. The CDR3 DNA follows: TGTGCCAGCAGCCTTCGACATACGTCAAATTCACCCCTCCACTTT. This codes for CASSLRHTSNSPLHF.

The V gene is TRBV7-9, the J gene TRBJ2-7; no clear D. The CDR3 spans 14 residues. In germline, CDR1 is SEHNR, CDR2 FQNEAQ (reference sequence). V lost 2 bases and J 4 bases, leaving 12 bases between the germline ends. The CDR3 nucleotides read TGTGCCAGCAGCTTATTCGACACTGCATACGAGCAGTACTTC. Translating it yields CASSLFDTAYEQYF.

The V call is TRBV4-2, the J call TRBJ1-2; the D is unclear. The CDR3 runs 14 residues. V dropped 1 base and J dropped 5 bases, with 11 bases sitting between them. The germline gives CDR1 LGHNA, CDR2 YNFKEQ. In DNA, the CDR3 is TGTGCCAGCAGCCAAGCTACGGACCGATATGGCTACACCTTC. Encoded protein: CASSQATDRYGYTF.

This sequence joins TRBV12-3 or TRBV12-4 and TRBJ2-1; TRBD2 matches at 7 bases. The CDR3 contains 16 residues. Trimming cost V 4 bases and J 5 bases; bases outside gene matches: 11. CDR3 nucleotide sequence: TGTGCCAGCAGTTCCACCAAGCGGGGTCACCACAATGAGCAGTTCTTC. Its translation is CASSSTKRGHHNEQFF.

V gene TRBV14 combines with J gene TRBJ1-3, with 7 bases fitting TRBD1. J gave up 4 bases and V 5 bases, and 8 bases lay outside the gene matches. There are 15 residues in the CDR3. Germline CDR1 and CDR2: SGHDN and FVKESK. The CDR3 nucleotides are TGTGCCAGCAGCAACAACGACAGGGACGGAAACACCATATATTTT. Protein sequence: CASSNNDRDGNTIYF.

V usage is TRBV5-1 and J usage is TRBJ2-3; perhaps D is TRBD1 or TRBD2 (5 bases each). Per the germline V gene, CDR1 is SGHRS and CDR2 is YFSETQ. Trimming pared 7 bases from V and 3 bases from J, leaving 12 bases between. The CDR3 sequence is 13 residues long. The CDR3 DNA reads TGCGCCAGCGCAATAGAGGGGACAGATACGCAGTATTTT. This encodes CASAIEGTDTQYF.

J is TRBJ1-5 and V is TRBV2, with 8 positions matching TRBD1. Unmatched junction bases numbered 8, after V lost 6 bases and J lost 4 bases. The germline CDR1 and CDR2 sequences are SNHLY and FYNNEI. CDR3 size: 15 residues. The CDR3 loop is CASSGNTGGNQPQHF. CDR3 in DNA: TGTGCCAGCAGCGGAAATACAGGGGGAAATCAGCCCCAGCATTTT.

This rearrangement joins TRBV27 to TRBJ2-7; D is unresolved. Per germline, CDR1 MNHEY and CDR2 SMNVEV (reference sequence). Trimming pared 4 bases from V and 2 bases from J, leaving 9 bases between. The CDR3 length is 13 residues. The CDR3 DNA is TGTGCCAGCAGTTCGGACCCCACCTACGAGCAGTACTTC. Protein: CASSSDPTYEQYF.

This sequence joins TRBV4-3 and TRBJ1-6; D gene uncertain. This CDR3 region has 14 residues. The germline V and J ends were trimmed by 0 bases and 9 bases, with 9 bases remaining between them. The V gene's germline CDR1 is LGHNA and CDR2 YSLEER. The CDR3 DNA reads as TGCGCCAGCAGCCAAGAAAAGGGCTTTTCACCCCTCCACTTT. Translated: CASSQEKGFSPLHF.

This chain uses TRBV7-8 with TRBJ2-7; 9 bases fit TRBD2. The V segment lost 3 bases and the J segment 3 bases; nucleotides outside the gene matches: 9. This CDR3 has 16 amino acids. Germline CDR1 and CDR2: SGHVS and FQNEAQ. CDR3 sequence (DNA): TGTGCCAGCAGCTTGGTTGGGACTAGCTCCCTCTACGAGCAGTACTTC. Its translation is CASSLVGTSSLYEQYF.

The V call is TRBV14, the J call TRBJ1-6, with no clear D. This CDR3 is 14 amino acids long. Trimming stripped 4 bases from V and 8 bases from J, with 12 bases between. Germline assignment: CDR1 SGHDN and CDR2 FVKESK. CDR3: CASSPIPGDSPLHF. CDR3 coding DNA: TGTGCCAGCAGCCCGATTCCTGGCGATTCACCCCTCCACTTT.

The V and J genes are TRBV29-1 and TRBJ1-4; possibly TRBD1 for D (5 bases). The CDR3 runs to 14 residues. Germline loops: CDR1 SQVTM, CDR2 ANQGSEA. V lost 6 bases and J 0 bases, leaving 11 bases between the germline ends. The CDR3 DNA follows: TGCAGCGTAAAACAGGTTGCAACTAATGAAAAACTGTTTTTT. Its translation is CSVKQVATNEKLFF.

This chain uses TRBV7-9 with TRBJ2-1, with 7 bases aligning to TRBD2. Germline CDR1 and CDR2: SEHNR and FQNEAQ (reference sequence). CDR3 length: 16 amino acids. With 5 bases clipped from V and 0 bases from J, the junction kept 7 bases outside the gene matches. CDR3 protein: CASSRLALGSYNEQFF. The CDR3 DNA follows: TGTGCCAGCAGCCGACTAGCTCTCGGCTCCTACAATGAGCAGTTCTTC.

V gene TRBV5-6 combines with J gene TRBJ2-3; D gene unclear. V was shortened by 1 base and J by 6 bases, with 6 bases between the two germline ends. The CDR3 is made up of 12 amino acids. Germline V gives CDR1 SGHDT, CDR2 YYEEEE. CDR3 in DNA: TGTGCCAGCAGCTTGTTCTCCGATACGCAGTATTTT. Its protein product is CASSLFSDTQYF.

The chain recombines TRBV20-1 with TRBJ1-5, with TRBD1 matching over 7 bases. The CDR3 totals 15 residues. CDR1 is DFQATT, CDR2 SNEGSKA, per germline (reference sequence). V was clipped by 5 bases and J by 5 bases; unmatched bases: 12. CDR3 region: CSAGYRTGSDQPQHF. For the CDR3, the DNA is TGCAGTGCTGGGTACCGGACAGGATCAGATCAGCCCCAGCATTTT.

The gene calls are TRBV28 and TRBJ1-1; D is uncertain. Germline V gene sequence: CDR1 MDHEN, CDR2 SYDVKM. V lost 4 bases, J lost 1 base, and 4 bases lay in between. The CDR3 is made up of 12 amino acids. The CDR3 DNA sequence: TGTGCCAGCAGTTCAACGAACACTGAAGCTTTCTTT. It codes for CASSSTNTEAFF. The full variable domain, its missing parts supplied by reference TRBV28 and TRBJ1-1, is DVKVTQSSRYLVKRTGEKVFLECVQDMDHENMFWYRQDPGLGLRLIYFSYDVKMKEKGDIPEGYSVSREKKERFSLILESASTNQTSMYLCASSSTNTEAFFGQGTRLTVV.

The rearrangement uses TRBV7-2 and TRBJ2-5, with D hard to call. V was cut by 1 base and J by 5 bases, with 8 bases left in between. The CDR3 is 13 amino acids. The germline V gene encodes CDR1 SGHTA and CDR2 FQGNSA. The CDR3 DNA reads as TGTGCCAGCAGCTTAGGGCAGATCGAGACCCAGTACTTC. This encodes CASSLGQIETQYF.